A single sample is the source of the 22 T cell receptor beta chains below, sequenced in a study of cytomegalovirus exposure and HLA in healthy donors. This table comes from immunoSEQ multiplex PCR, and its TCRdb copy is limited to in-frame clones, with some not included. Among about 220,000 clones listed, approximately 90% were seen once. Material: PBMCs. The receptor set was obtained from a woman aged 18-29 years in good health and CMV-seronegative.

The chain joins TRBV27 to TRBJ2-6, with 8 bases matching TRBD1. After removal of 3 bases from V and 3 bases from J, the junction contained 7 bases not matched to a gene. The V gene's germline CDR1 is MNHEY and CDR2 SMNVEV (reference sequence). The length of the CDR3 is 17 residues. CDR3 amino acids: CASSLTGADGGANVLTF. CDR3 nucleotide sequence: TGTGCCAGCAGTTTGACAGGGGCGGACGGTGGGGCCAACGTCCTGACTTTC.

This chain joins TRBV5-1 and TRBJ2-7, with 8 bases that match TRBD1. V shed 0 bases, J shed 2 bases, and the junction held 4 bases outside the gene matches. This CDR3 comprises 15 residues. Germline V CDR1 and CDR2: SGHRS, YFSETQ. DNA for the CDR3: TGCGCCAGCAGCTTGGCCACAGGGGGTGCCTACGAGCAGTACTTC. As protein: CASSLATGGAYEQYF. The full variable domain, in which reference TRBV5-1 and TRBJ2-7 provide the parts outside the CDR3, is KAGVTQTPRYLIKTRGQQVTLSCSPISGHRSVSWYQQTPGQGLQFLFEYFSETQRNKGNFPGRFSGRQFSNSRSEMNVSTLELGDSALYLCASSLATGGAYEQYFGPGTRLTVT.

The gene calls are TRBV30 and TRBJ1-3; a weak D match, TRBD1 (5 bases). The V gene's germline CDR1 is GTSNPN and CDR2 SVGIG (reference sequence). CDR3 length: 15 residues. Trimming removed 2 bases at V and 3 bases at J, with 14 bases between. The CDR3 nucleotides are TGTGCCTGGAGTAATTCGGTTAGGGGTGGAAACACCATATATTTT. Translated: CAWSNSVRGGNTIYF.

J is TRBJ2-5 and V is TRBV30, with D possibly matching TRBD2 (5 bases). Trimming cost V 4 bases and J 5 bases, with 17 bases left between them. The CDR3 covers 14 residues. Germline values: CDR1 GTSNPN, CDR2 SVGIG (reference sequence). The CDR3 reads CAWTGIGVLETQYF. In nucleotides, the CDR3 is TGTGCCTGGACGGGAATTGGGGTACTGGAGACCCAGTACTTC.

The genes are TRBV5-4 and TRBJ2-5; possible D gene TRBD2, 7 bases. V was shortened by 6 bases and J by 6 bases, with 18 bases between the two germline ends. Germline CDR1 SGHNT, CDR2 YYREEE (reference sequence). The CDR3 spans 14 residues. Here the CDR3 DNA reads TGTGCCAGCACCCGAGGGGGGGCTTTGAAGACCCAGTACTTC. It specifies CASTRGGALKTQYF.

This clone showed up just once. V and J are TRBV19 and TRBJ1-5; a weak D match, TRBD1 (6 bases). This CDR3 contains 16 residues. CDR1 and CDR2 from the germline V gene are LNHDA and SQIVND (reference sequence). The ends were cut back, 7 bases at V and 7 bases at J, with 23 bases in the middle. The CDR3 DNA sequence: TGTGCCAGTATACAGAGGGCAGGGGTCGTTTTACAGCCCCAGCATTTT. It translates to CASIQRAGVVLQPQHF. Together with reference TRBV19 and TRBJ1-5, the CDR3 gives the full variable domain: DGGITQSPKYLFRKEGQNVTLSCEQNLNHDAMYWYRQDPGQGLRLIYYSQIVNDFQKGDIAEGYSVSREKKESFPLTVTSAQKNPTAFYLCASIQRAGVVLQPQHFGDGTRLSIL.

J is TRBJ2-5 and V is TRBV7-9, with 9 bases lining up with TRBD1. Germline-derived CDR1 and CDR2 are SEHNR and FQNEAQ (reference sequence). V lost 4 bases, J lost 7 bases, and 7 bases stayed unmatched. The CDR3 loop spans 14 amino acids. For the CDR3, the DNA is TGTGCCAGCAGCTCCTACAGGGGGCGGGGGACCCAGTACTTC. This translates into CASSSYRGRGTQYF. The variable domain in full, completed from reference TRBV7-9 and TRBJ2-5, reads DTGVSQNPRHKITKRGQNVTFRCDPISEHNRLYWYRQTLGQGPEFLTYFQNEAQLEKSRLLSDRFSAERPKGSFSTLEIQRTEQGDSAMYLCASSSYRGRGTQYFGPGTRLLVL.

The gene calls are TRBV5-1 and TRBJ1-1; D is ambiguous. CDR3 length: 13 amino acids. The V gene lost 3 bases and the J gene lost 8 bases, with 14 bases spanning the gap. In germline, CDR1 is SGHRS, CDR2 YFSETQ. CDR3 sequence (DNA): TGCGCCAGCAGCTCGCCTCGGTCCGAGGAAGCTTTCTTT. It encodes CASSSPRSEEAFF. The full variable domain, with the rest looked up from reference TRBV5-1 and TRBJ1-1, is KAGVTQTPRYLIKTRGQQVTLSCSPISGHRSVSWYQQTPGQGLQFLFEYFSETQRNKGNFPGRFSGRQFSNSRSEMNVSTLELGDSALYLCASSSPRSEEAFFGQGTRLTVV.

A few counts support this clone. The rearrangement links TRBV5-1 to TRBJ2-1, with D tentatively TRBD1 (5 bases). This CDR3 is 13 amino acids long. Trimming pared 0 bases from V and 10 bases from J, leaving 11 bases between. CDR1 and CDR2 (germline): SGHRS, YFSETQ. CDR3 nucleotides: TGCGCCAGCAGCTTGGGATTCAGGGCAGAGCAGTTCTTC. It is translated as CASSLGFRAEQFF.

The rearrangement uses TRBV27 and TRBJ2-5; the D gene is possibly TRBD2 (5 bases). Matching the DNA end better, TRBJ2-7 makes the J call doubtful. The CDR3 runs 15 residues. Germline-derived CDR1 and CDR2 are MNHEY and SMNVEV (reference sequence). CDR3 amino acids: CASSLTARARDEQYF. The CDR3 bases are TGTGCCAGCAGTTTGACCGCGAGGGCGCGGGACGAGCAGTACTTC.

This clone showed up just once. The V call is TRBV6-1, the J call TRBJ2-2; 8 nucleotides align to TRBD1. The CDR3 extends over 15 amino acids. Germline V gives CDR1 MNHNS, CDR2 SASEGT. After removal of 7 bases from V and 5 bases from J, the junction contained 9 bases not matched to a gene. The chain's CDR3 is CASTRTGLVTGELFF. In DNA, the CDR3 is TGTGCCAGCACCAGGACAGGGTTGGTAACCGGGGAGCTGTTTTTT.

The chain uses TRBV10-1 and TRBJ2-1, with 12 bases lining up with TRBD2. Germline values: CDR1 WNHNN, CDR2 SYGVQD (reference sequence). The CDR3 is 15 amino acids. V lost 3 bases to trimming and J lost 7 bases; unmatched junction nucleotides: 4. CDR3 coding DNA: TGCGCCAGCAGTGAAGGGACTAGCGGGCTAAATGAGCAGTTCTTC. Amino acid sequence: CASSEGTSGLNEQFF.

On this clone: The same CDR3 can be traced to other DNA sequences in this sample. V and J are TRBV5-1 and TRBJ1-1, with D possibly being TRBD1 (6 bases). The V gene lost 2 bases and the J gene lost 1 base, with 6 bases spanning the gap. Germline V CDR1 and CDR2: SGHRS, YFSETQ. CDR3 size: 13 residues. CDR3 bases: TGCGCCAGCAGCTTAGGGGGGAACACTGAAGCTTTCTTT. Its protein product is CASSLGGNTEAFF.

This clone appeared once. The chain is built from TRBV28 and TRBJ2-1, with TRBD2 matching 12 bases. The CDR3 is made up of 15 amino acids. V gave up 10 bases and J gave up 3 bases; unmatched junction bases: 7. From germline, CDR1 is MDHEN and CDR2 SYDVKM. The CDR3 coding sequence is TGTGCCACCTTGCTAGCGGGAGGGGGCTACAATGAGCAGTTCTTC. It specifies CATLLAGGGYNEQFF.

The sample holds one count of this clone. The chain combines TRBV5-1 with TRBJ2-1; 7 nucleotides line up with TRBD2. V was clipped by 0 bases and J by 7 bases; unmatched bases: 10. This CDR3 has 16 residues. Per the germline V gene, CDR1 is SGHRS and CDR2 is YFSETQ. The CDR3 DNA reads as TGCGCCAGCAGCTTGGGCGGGAGAGGTTTGAGAAATGAGCAGTTCTTC. It translates to CASSLGGRGLRNEQFF.

This clone was observed a few times. This chain uses TRBV10-3 with TRBJ2-5; D unresolved. V was cut by 0 bases and J by 4 bases, with 6 bases left in between. Germline CDR1 and CDR2: ENHRY and SYGVKD. CDR3 length equals 13 residues. CDR3 nucleotide sequence: TGTGCCATCAGTGAGTCTAATTTAGAGACCCAGTACTTC. Translation: CAISESNLETQYF.

The rearrangement uses TRBV14 and TRBJ2-7, with D maybe TRBD1 (5 bases). The CDR3 has 15 amino acids. Trimming took off 1 base at V and 0 bases at J, with 10 bases between the two ends. From germline, CDR1 is SGHDN and CDR2 FVKESK. CDR3 sequence: CASSQVPGSSYEQYF. CDR3 bases: TGTGCCAGCAGCCAAGTTCCAGGGTCCTCCTACGAGCAGTACTTC. The variable domain in full, with the rest retrieved from reference TRBV14 and TRBJ2-7, is EAGVTQFPSHSVIEKGQTVTLRCDPISGHDNLYWYRRVMGKEIKFLLHFVKESKQDESGMPNNRFLAERTGGTYSTLKVQPAELEDSGVYFCASSQVPGSSYEQYFGPGTRLTVT.

The chain employs TRBV5-1 and TRBJ1-5, with 8 positions matching TRBD1. The germline V gene encodes CDR1 SGHRS and CDR2 YFSETQ. J was trimmed by 0 bases and V by 4 bases; bases with no gene match: 9. The CDR3 runs to 17 residues. The CDR3 is CASSLDRESFSNQPQHF. Written as DNA, the CDR3 is TGCGCCAGCAGCCTGGACAGGGAGTCTTTTAGCAATCAGCCCCAGCATTTT.

V is TRBV28 and J is TRBJ2-7; TRBD2 agrees at 9 bases. V trimming: 10 bases; J trimming: 4 bases; junction bases outside the gene matches: 20. Germline CDR1 is MDHEN and CDR2 is SYDVKM. The CDR3 sequence is 17 residues long. CDR3 nucleotide sequence: TGTGCCACCCTCCCATGCATGCAGCGGGAGGTTGGATACGAGCAGTACTTC. Protein: CATLPCMQREVGYEQYF.

In DNA, the CDR3 is TGTGCCAGCAGCTTAGGCTCTTCAAAATATAGTGAGCAGTTCTTC. Its protein product is CASSLGSSKYSEQFF. This chain links TRBV7-2 with TRBJ2-1; D not certain. Germline V gene sequence: CDR1 SGHTA, CDR2 FQGNSA. The length of the CDR3 is 15 residues. Trimming left V 1 base short and J 9 bases short, with 16 bases between.

V gene TRBV7-2 combines with J gene TRBJ1-1; D may be TRBD1 (6 bases). The CDR3 has 13 amino acids. Between the trimmed V and J ends, which lost 6 bases and 1 base, there was a span of 9 bases. Germline values: CDR1 SGHTA, CDR2 FQGNSA. The CDR3 coding sequence is TGTGCCAGCAGGCCAGGGGCGAACACTGAAGCTTTCTTT. The encoded protein is CASRPGANTEAFF.

CDR3 sequence reads: CAWRREGGNEAFF. The CDR3 bases are TGTGCCTGGAGGCGGGAAGGGGGCAACGAAGCTTTCTTT. The chain combines TRBV30 with TRBJ1-1; 7 positions agree with TRBD1. This CDR3 has 13 amino acids. Germline V gene lookup returns CDR1 GTSNPN and CDR2 SVGIG (reference sequence). V lost 3 bases to trimming and J lost 8 bases; unmatched junction nucleotides: 9.